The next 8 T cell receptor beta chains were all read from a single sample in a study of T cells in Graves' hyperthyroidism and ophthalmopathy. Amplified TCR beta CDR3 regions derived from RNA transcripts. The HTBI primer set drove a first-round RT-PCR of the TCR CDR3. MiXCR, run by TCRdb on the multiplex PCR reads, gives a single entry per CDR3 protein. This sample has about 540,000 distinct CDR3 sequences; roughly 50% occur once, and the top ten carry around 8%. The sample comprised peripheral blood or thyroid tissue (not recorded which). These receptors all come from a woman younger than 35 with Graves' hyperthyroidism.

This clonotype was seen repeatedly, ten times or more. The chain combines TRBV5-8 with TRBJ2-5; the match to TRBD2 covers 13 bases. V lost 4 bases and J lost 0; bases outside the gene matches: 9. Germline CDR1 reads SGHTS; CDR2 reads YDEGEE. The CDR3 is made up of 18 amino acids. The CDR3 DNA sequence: TGTGCCAGCAGCCCTGGACTAGCGGGAGTGGGTTACCAAGAGACCCAGTACTTC. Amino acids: CASSPGLAGVGYQETQYF. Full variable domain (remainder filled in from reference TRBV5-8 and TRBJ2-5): EAGVTQSPTHLIKTRGQQATLRCSPISGHTSVYWYQQALGLGLQFLLWYDEGEERNRGNFPPRFSGRQFPNYSSELNVNALELEDSALYLCASSPGLAGVGYQETQYFGPGTRLLVL.

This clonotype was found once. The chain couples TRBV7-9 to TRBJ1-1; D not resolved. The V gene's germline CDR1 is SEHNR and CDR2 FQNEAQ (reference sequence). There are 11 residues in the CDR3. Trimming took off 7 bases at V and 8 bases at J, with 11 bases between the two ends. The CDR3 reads CASIPDMEAFF. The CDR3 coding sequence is TGTGCCAGCATCCCAGACATGGAAGCTTTCTTT.

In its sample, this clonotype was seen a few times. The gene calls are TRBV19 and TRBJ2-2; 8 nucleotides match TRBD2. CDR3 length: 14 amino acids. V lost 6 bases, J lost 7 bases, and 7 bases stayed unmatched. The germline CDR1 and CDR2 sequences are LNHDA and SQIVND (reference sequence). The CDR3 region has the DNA TGTGCCAGTAGGGGCGGGAGGAAGGTCGGGGAGCTGTTTTTT. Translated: CASRGGRKVGELFF. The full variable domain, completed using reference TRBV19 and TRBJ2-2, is DGGITQSPKYLFRKEGQNVTLSCEQNLNHDAMYWYRQDPGQGLRLIYYSQIVNDFQKGDIAEGYSVSREKKESFPLTVTSAQKNPTAFYLCASRGGRKVGELFFGEGSRLTVL.

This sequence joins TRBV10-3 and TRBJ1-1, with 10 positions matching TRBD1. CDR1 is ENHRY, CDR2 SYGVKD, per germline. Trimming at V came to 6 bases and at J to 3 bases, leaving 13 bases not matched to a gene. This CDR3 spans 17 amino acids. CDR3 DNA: TGTGCCATCAGCCCTGAGGGAATGACAGGGGGCGACACTGAAGCTTTCTTT. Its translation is CAISPEGMTGGDTEAFF.

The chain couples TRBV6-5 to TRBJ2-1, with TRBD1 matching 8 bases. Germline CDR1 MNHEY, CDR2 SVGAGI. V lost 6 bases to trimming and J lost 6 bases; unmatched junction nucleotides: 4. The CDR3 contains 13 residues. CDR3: CASRDRVGNEQFF. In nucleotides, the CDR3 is TGTGCCAGCAGGGACAGGGTCGGCAATGAGCAGTTCTTC.

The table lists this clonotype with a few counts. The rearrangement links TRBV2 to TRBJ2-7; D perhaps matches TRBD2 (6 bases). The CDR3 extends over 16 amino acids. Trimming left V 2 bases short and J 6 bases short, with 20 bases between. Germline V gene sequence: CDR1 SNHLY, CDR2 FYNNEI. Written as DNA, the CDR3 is TGTGCCAGCAGTGAACAACTTCGGGACTCTAGAACCGAGCAGTACTTC. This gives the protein CASSEQLRDSRTEQYF. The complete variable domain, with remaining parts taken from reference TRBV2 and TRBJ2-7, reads EPEVTQTPSHQVTQMGQEVILRCVPISNHLYFYWYRQILGQKVEFLVSFYNNEISEKSEIFDDQFSVERPDGSNFTLKIRSTKLEDSAMYFCASSEQLRDSRTEQYFGPGTRLTVT.

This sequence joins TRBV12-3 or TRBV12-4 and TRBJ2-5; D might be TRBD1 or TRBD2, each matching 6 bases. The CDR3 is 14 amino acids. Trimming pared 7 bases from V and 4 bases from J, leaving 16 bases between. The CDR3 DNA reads TGTGCCAGCACAGGGCCGGGGGCGAGAGAGACCCAGTACTTC. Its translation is CASTGPGARETQYF.

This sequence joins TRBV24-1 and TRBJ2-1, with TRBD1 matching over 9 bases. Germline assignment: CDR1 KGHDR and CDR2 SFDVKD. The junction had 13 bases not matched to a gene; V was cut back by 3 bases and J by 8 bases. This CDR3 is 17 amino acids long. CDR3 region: CATSDPNGDRVFDEQFF. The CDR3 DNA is TGTGCCACCAGTGATCCGAACGGGGACAGGGTATTTGATGAGCAGTTCTTC.